The 11 T cell receptor beta chains below were found in one sample sequenced in a study of cytomegalovirus exposure and HLA in healthy donors. This PCR relied on a set of 60 Vbeta primers and 13 Jbeta primers. Clones were sequenced by immunoSEQ multiplex PCR, and TCRdb holds only the in-frame ones, with some missing. The table lists some 99,000 clones, roughly three quarters of them singletons, with 6% to 8.5% in the top ten. The sample comprised PBMCs. The source of these receptors is a female donor in good health and CMV-seronegative.

The CDR3 loop is CASSRTGSYGYTF. The CDR3 DNA reads as TGTGCCAGCAGCCGGACAGGGTCCTATGGCTACACCTTC. The chain has TRBV28 and TRBJ1-2, with 8 bases aligning to TRBD1. The length of the CDR3 is 13 residues. The J segment lost 4 bases and the V segment lost 6 bases, leaving 4 bases of the junction unmatched. The germline V gene has CDR1 MDHEN and CDR2 SYDVKM.

This chain links TRBV6-6 with TRBJ2-1; 10 bases fit TRBD2. V gave up 8 bases and J gave up 9 bases; unmatched junction bases: 13. The CDR3 extends over 15 amino acids. From germline, CDR1 is MNHNY and CDR2 SVGAGI (reference sequence). This CDR3 reads CASGPSGGALGEQFF. The CDR3 DNA reads TGTGCCAGCGGACCCAGCGGGGGGGCTTTAGGTGAGCAGTTCTTC.

This chain links TRBV4-1 with TRBJ1-2, with 7 bases fitting TRBD1. From germline, CDR1 is MGHRA and CDR2 YSYEKL. The CDR3 length is 14 residues. Trimming took 1 base from V and 8 from J; bases not matched to a gene: 7. This CDR3 is CASSQAGQNRGYTF. The CDR3 DNA is TGCGCCAGCAGCCAAGCGGGACAGAACCGAGGCTACACCTTC.

This chain joins TRBV14 and TRBJ2-1, with D tentatively TRBD2 (6 bases). The CDR3 sequence is 17 residues long. V was trimmed by 1 base and J by 7 bases, leaving 20 bases between them. Germline lookup yields CDR1 SGHDN and CDR2 FVKESK. For the CDR3, the DNA is TGTGCCAGCAGCCAAGTCCCCGGGGTAGGGGCGGGGAATGAGCAGTTCTTC. Its protein is CASSQVPGVGAGNEQFF. Looking up the rest from reference TRBV14 and TRBJ2-1 gives the full variable domain: EAGVTQFPSHSVIEKGQTVTLRCDPISGHDNLYWYRRVMGKEIKFLLHFVKESKQDESGMPNNRFLAERTGGTYSTLKVQPAELEDSGVYFCASSQVPGVGAGNEQFFGPGTRLTVL.

This sequence joins TRBV9 and TRBJ2-1; the match to TRBD2 covers 7 bases. The CDR3 runs to 15 residues. V was clipped by 0 bases and J by 7 bases; unmatched bases: 7. Germline CDR1 reads SGDLS; CDR2 reads YYNGEE. CDR3 bases: TGTGCCAGCAGCGTAGAAGGCGGGAGCTGGAATGAGCAGTTCTTC. Protein: CASSVEGGSWNEQFF.

This chain connects TRBV2 to TRBJ2-2; 8 nucleotides agree with TRBD2. The junction had 18 bases not matched to a gene; V was cut back by 5 bases and J by 10 bases. The CDR3 contains 17 residues. Per germline, CDR1 SNHLY and CDR2 FYNNEI. The CDR3 protein is CASSKFSGTSLNQELFF. The CDR3 DNA is TGTGCCAGCAGTAAGTTCTCCGGGACTAGTTTAAATCAGGAGCTGTTTTTT.

The chain recombines TRBV7-2 with TRBJ2-1; no definite D call. The germline gives CDR1 SGHTA, CDR2 FQGNSA. The CDR3 loop spans 14 amino acids. Trimming removed 4 bases from V and 4 bases from J, with 11 bases in between. The CDR3 DNA is TGTGCCAGCAGCTCCCGACTGGATTACAATGAGCAGTTCTTC. Protein: CASSSRLDYNEQFF.

The chain is built from TRBV4-1 and TRBJ2-5; D is possibly TRBD1 (5 bases). The J call is in doubt because the DNA end fits TRBJ2-7 better. In germline, CDR1 is MGHRA, CDR2 YSYEKL. The CDR3 extends over 13 amino acids. The chain's CDR3 is CASSQLQDAEQYF. The CDR3 nucleotides read TGCGCCAGCAGCCAATTACAGGATGCCGAGCAGTACTTC.

The rearrangement joins TRBV28 to TRBJ2-5; 10 bases are shared with TRBD1. J was trimmed by 5 bases and V by 5 bases; bases with no gene match: 14. The CDR3 extends over 17 amino acids. Germline CDR1 reads MDHEN; CDR2 reads SYDVKM. DNA for the CDR3: TGTGCCAGCAGTAATACATATCGGACAGGGGGGACGGAGACCCAGTACTTC. Translating it yields CASSNTYRTGGTETQYF.

In this sample, this clone turned up once. CDR3 protein: CASNIQGYEQYF. CDR3 bases: TGTGCCAGCAACATTCAGGGCTACGAGCAGTACTTC. J is TRBJ2-7 and V is TRBV5-5; D might be TRBD1 (5 bases). Germline V lookup: CDR1 SGHKS, CDR2 YYEKEE (reference sequence). The CDR3 is 12 residues long. Trimming removed 6 bases at V and 3 bases at J, with 10 bases between.

The V call is TRBV11-2, the J call TRBJ1-3; D is unclear. The V gene lost 1 base and the J gene lost 0 bases, with 4 bases spanning the gap. The CDR3 loop spans 14 amino acids. Germline V gene lookup returns CDR1 SGHAT and CDR2 FQNNGV. The CDR3 loop reads CASSLASSGNTIYF. The CDR3 region has the DNA TGTGCCAGCAGCTTAGCGAGCTCTGGAAACACCATATATTTT. Complete variable domain (other parts from reference TRBV11-2 and TRBJ1-3): EAGVAQSPRYKIIEKRQSVAFWCNPISGHATLYWYQQILGQGPKLLIQFQNNGVVDDSQLPKDRFSAERLKGVDSTLKIQPAKLEDSAVYLCASSLASSGNTIYFGEGSWLTVV.